The T cell receptor beta chain under discussion was sequenced for a study of cytomegalovirus exposure and HLA in healthy donors. With regard to this clone: The antigen is not known.

With 60 Vbeta and 13 Jbeta primers, the PCR was carried out. Sequencing used immunoSEQ multiplex PCR; TCRdb keeps in-frame clones, though not all of them. Of 160,000 or so clones in the sample, approximately 86% are singletons; the top ten hold under 2.5%. Study conclusions and caveats: Later findings reportedly placed an Asian-associated ancestry cluster below the roughly 670-donor mean for N-insertions.

Trimming took 3 bases from V and 2 from J, leaving 5 bases between them. The CDR3 totals 12 residues. Germline V gene lookup returns CDR1 LNHDA and CDR2 SQIVND (reference sequence). Sequencing was carried out using PBMCs. The chain recombines TRBV19 with TRBJ2-7; the D is unclear. This TCR derives from a young woman in good health and CMV-seronegative. The CDR3 region is CASSIWPYEQYF. CDR3 nucleotides: TGTGCCAGTAGTATCTGGCCCTACGAGCAGTACTTC. The variable domain in full, completed from reference TRBV19 and TRBJ2-7, reads DGGITQSPKYLFRKEGQNVTLSCEQNLNHDAMYWYRQDPGQGLRLIYYSQIVNDFQKGDIAEGYSVSREKKESFPLTVTSAQKNPTAFYLCASSIWPYEQYFGPGTRLTVT.